The sequence of this T cell receptor beta chain was determined in a study of CD8+ T cells in alopecia areata. Across the whole study: Those treated were given oral tofacitinib at 5 to 10 mg twice daily.

Points on this clone: Its antigen is currently unknown.

Extracted RNA was reverse transcribed into cDNA, the sequencing template. Data came from immunoSEQ multiplex PCR; TCRdb stores just in-frame clones and leaves some out. The sample has under 250,000 clones; 50% to 60% are singletons. Samples from alopecia areata patients were lesional scalp punch biopsies and peripheral blood. Study-wide results and caveats: Lesional scalp, notably in alopecia totalis/universalis, had clonality above that of normal scalp.

Trimming removed 4 bases from V and 4 bases from J, with 16 bases in between. The CDR3 length is 14 residues. Germline CDR1 is SQVTM and CDR2 is ANQGSEA. Specimen: CD4+ T cells sorted from blood, collected at week 0. The sequence was collected from a human donor with alopecia areata. The J gene is TRBJ1-1, the V gene TRBV29-1; no firm D call. CDR3: CSVASAVRGTEAFF. In DNA, the CDR3 is TGCAGCGTTGCATCAGCAGTCCGGGGCACTGAAGCTTTCTTT.